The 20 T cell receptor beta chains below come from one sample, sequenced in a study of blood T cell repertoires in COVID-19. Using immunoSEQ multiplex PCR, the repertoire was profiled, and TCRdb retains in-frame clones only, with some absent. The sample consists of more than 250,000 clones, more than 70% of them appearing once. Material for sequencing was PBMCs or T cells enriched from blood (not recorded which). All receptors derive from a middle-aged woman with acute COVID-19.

CDR3: CASSFLAGGGNEQFF. CDR3 nucleotides: TGTGCCAGCAGTTTCTTAGCGGGAGGCGGTAATGAGCAGTTCTTC. This sequence joins TRBV27 and TRBJ2-1; the match to TRBD2 covers 10 bases. The V segment lost 3 bases and the J segment 7 bases; nucleotides outside the gene matches: 6. CDR1 is MNHEY and CDR2 is SMNVEV in the germline V gene (reference sequence). This CDR3 spans 15 amino acids.

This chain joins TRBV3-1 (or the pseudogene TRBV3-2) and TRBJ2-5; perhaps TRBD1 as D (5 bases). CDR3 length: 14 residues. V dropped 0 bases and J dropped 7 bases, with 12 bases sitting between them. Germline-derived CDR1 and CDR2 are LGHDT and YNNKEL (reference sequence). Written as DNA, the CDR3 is TGTGCCAGCAGCCAAGAAGGGGTACCGGGGACCCAGTACTTC. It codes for CASSQEGVPGTQYF.

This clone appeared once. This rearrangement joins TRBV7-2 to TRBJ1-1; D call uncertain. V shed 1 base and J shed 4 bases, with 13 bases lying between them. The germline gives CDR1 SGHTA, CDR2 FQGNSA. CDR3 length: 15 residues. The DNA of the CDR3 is TGTGCCAGCAGCTTAGGTGGAGCCAGAGGCACTGAAGCTTTCTTT. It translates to CASSLGGARGTEAFF.

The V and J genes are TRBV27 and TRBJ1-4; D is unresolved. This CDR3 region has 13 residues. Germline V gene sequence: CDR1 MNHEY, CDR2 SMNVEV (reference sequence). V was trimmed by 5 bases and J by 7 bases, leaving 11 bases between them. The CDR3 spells CASSGREGEKLFF. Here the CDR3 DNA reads TGTGCCAGCAGTGGGAGGGAGGGTGAAAAACTGTTTTTT.

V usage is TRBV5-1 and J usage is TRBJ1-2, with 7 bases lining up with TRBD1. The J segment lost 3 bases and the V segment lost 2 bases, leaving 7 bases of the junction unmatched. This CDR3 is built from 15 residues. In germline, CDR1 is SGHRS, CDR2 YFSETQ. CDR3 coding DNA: TGCGCCAGCAGCTTACAGGGGATGGTCTACTATGGCTACACCTTC. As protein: CASSLQGMVYYGYTF.

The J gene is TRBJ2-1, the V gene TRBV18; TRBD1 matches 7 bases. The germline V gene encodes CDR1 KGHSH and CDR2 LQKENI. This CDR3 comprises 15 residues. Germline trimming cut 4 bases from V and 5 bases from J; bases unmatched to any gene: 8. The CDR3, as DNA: TGTGCCAGCTCACTGGGCCCGGGACAGAACAATGAGCAGTTCTTC. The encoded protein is CASSLGPGQNNEQFF.

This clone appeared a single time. The CDR3 DNA reads as TGTGCCAGCTCACCGATGGGACAGGGGAAGACTGAAGCTTTCTTT. Protein: CASSPMGQGKTEAFF. The chain carries TRBV18 and TRBJ1-1, with 10 bases that match TRBD1. The CDR3 covers 15 residues. Losses at the gene ends were 3 bases for V and 5 bases for J; bases not matched to a gene: 6. The V gene's germline CDR1 is KGHSH and CDR2 LQKENI.

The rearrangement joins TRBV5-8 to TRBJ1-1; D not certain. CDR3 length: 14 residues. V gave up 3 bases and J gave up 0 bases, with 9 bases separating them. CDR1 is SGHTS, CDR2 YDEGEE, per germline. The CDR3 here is CASSYRRMNTEAFF. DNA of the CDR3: TGTGCCAGCAGCTATCGGAGAATGAACACTGAAGCTTTCTTT.

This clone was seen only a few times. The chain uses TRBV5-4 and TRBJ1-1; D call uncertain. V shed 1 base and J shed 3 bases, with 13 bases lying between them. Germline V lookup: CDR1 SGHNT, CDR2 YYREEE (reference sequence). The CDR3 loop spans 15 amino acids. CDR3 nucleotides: TGTGCCAGCAGCTTGTACTCGCTCGGGGACACTGAAGCTTTCTTT. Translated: CASSLYSLGDTEAFF.

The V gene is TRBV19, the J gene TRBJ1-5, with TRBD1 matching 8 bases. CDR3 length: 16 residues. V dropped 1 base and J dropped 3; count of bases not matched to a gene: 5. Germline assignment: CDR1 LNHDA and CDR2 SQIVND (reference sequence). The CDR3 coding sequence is TGTGCCAGTAGTATAGGTGCGGACAGGGACAATCAGCCCCAGCATTTT. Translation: CASSIGADRDNQPQHF.

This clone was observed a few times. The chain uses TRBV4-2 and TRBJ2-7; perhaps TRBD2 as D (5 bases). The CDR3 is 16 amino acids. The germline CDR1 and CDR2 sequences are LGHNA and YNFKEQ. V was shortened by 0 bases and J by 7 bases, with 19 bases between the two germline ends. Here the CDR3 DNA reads TGTGCCAGCAGCCAAGATGGAACCGGGAACTACGAAGAGCAGTACTTC. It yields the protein CASSQDGTGNYEEQYF.

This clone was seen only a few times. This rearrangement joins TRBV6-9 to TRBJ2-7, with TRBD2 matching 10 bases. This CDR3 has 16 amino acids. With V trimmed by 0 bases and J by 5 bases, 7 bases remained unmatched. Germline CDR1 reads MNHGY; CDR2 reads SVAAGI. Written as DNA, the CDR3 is TGTGCCAGCAGTTATTCTACTAGCGGGAACTGGAACGAGCAGTACGTC. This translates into CASSYSTSGNWNEQYV.

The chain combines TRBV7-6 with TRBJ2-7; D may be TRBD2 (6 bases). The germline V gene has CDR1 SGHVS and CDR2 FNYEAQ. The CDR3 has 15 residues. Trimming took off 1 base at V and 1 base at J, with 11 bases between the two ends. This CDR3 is CASSLVEGRSYEQYV. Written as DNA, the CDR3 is TGTGCCAGCAGCTTAGTGGAGGGTAGGTCCTACGAGCAGTACGTC.

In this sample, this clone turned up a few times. CDR3 sequence (DNA): TGTGCCAGCAGCGCCCCGGGACAGGGAAGGGCTTTCTTT. This codes for CASSAPGQGRAFF. The chain recombines TRBV12-3 or TRBV12-4 with TRBJ1-1; 9 nucleotides agree with TRBD1. The junction had 10 bases not matched to a gene; V was cut back by 6 bases and J by 11 bases. CDR3 length: 13 residues.

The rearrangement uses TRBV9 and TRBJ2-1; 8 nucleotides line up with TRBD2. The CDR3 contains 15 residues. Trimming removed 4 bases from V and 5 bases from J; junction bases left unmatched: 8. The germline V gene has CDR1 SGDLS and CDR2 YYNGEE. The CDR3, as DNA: TGTGCCAGCAGCCCCAGCGGGAGACCCCACAATGAGCAGTTCTTC. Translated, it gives CASSPSGRPHNEQFF. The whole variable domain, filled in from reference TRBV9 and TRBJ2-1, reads DSGVTQTPKHLITATGQRVTLRCSPRSGDLSVYWYQQSLDQGLQFLIQYYNGEERAKGNILERFSAQQFPDLHSELNLSSLELGDSALYFCASSPSGRPHNEQFFGPGTRLTVL.

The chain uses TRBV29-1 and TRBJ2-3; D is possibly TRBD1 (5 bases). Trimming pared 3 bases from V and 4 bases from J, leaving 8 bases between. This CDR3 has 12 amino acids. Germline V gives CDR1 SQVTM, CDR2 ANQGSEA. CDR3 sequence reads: CSVDGRADTQYF. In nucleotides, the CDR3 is TGCAGCGTTGATGGCAGGGCAGATACGCAGTATTTT.

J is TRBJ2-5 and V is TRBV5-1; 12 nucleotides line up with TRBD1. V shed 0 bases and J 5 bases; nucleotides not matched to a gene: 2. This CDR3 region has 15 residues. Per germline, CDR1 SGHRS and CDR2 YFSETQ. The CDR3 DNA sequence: TGCGCCAGCAGCTTGGCCGGGACAGGGGGCGAGACCCAGTACTTC. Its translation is CASSLAGTGGETQYF.

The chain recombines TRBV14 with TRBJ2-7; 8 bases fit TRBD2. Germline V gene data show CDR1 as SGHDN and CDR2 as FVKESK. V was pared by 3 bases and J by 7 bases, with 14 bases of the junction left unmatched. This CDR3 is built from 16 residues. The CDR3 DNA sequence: TGTGCCAGCAGCCATCGCCTCGGGGGGGCCTTGAGGGAGCAGTACTTC. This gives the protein CASSHRLGGALREQYF.

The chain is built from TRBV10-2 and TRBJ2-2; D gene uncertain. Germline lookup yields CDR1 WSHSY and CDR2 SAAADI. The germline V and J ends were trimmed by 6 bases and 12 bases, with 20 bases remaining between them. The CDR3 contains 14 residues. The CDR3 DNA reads TGCGCCAGCAGGATATCGGCGGCGGAGAGGCAGCTGTTTTTT. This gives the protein CASRISAAERQLFF.

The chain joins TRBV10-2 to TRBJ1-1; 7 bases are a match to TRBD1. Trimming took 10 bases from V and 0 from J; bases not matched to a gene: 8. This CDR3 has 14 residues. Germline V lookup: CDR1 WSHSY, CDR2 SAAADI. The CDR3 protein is CATSPDRLNTEAFF. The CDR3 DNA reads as TGCGCCACCTCGCCGGACAGGCTGAACACTGAAGCTTTCTTT.